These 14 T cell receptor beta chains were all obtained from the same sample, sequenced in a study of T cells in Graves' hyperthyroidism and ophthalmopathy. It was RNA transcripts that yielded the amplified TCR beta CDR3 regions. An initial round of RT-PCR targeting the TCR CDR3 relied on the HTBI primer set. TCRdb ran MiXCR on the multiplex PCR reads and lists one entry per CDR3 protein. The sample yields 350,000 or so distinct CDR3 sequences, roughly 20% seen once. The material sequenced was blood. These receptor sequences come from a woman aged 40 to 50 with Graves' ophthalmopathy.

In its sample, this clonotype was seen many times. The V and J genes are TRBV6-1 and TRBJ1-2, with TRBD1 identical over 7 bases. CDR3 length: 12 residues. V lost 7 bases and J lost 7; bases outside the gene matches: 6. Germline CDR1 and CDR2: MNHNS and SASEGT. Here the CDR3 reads CASTRQGFGYTF. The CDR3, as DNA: TGTGCCAGCACAAGACAGGGATTTGGCTACACCTTC.

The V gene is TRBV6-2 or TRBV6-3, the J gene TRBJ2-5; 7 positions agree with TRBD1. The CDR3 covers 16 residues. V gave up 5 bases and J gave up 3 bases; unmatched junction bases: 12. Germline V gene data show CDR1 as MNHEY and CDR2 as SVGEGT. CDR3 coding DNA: TGTGCCAGCAGTGCCCTTGGGACAGCTAACGAAGAGACCCAGTACTTC. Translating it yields CASSALGTANEETQYF.

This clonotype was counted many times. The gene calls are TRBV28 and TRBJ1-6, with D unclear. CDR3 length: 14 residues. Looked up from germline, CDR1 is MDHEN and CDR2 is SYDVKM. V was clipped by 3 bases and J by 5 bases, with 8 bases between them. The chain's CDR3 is CASSLGKDNSPLHF. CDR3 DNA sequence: TGTGCCAGCAGTTTGGGGAAGGATAATTCACCCCTCCACTTT.

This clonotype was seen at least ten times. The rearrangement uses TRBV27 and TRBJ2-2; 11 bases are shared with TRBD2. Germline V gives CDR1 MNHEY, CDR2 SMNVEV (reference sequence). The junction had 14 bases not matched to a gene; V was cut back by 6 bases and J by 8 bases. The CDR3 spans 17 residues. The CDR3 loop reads CASRMTSGVVYGGELFF. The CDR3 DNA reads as TGTGCCAGCAGGATGACTAGCGGGGTGGTCTATGGGGGGGAGCTGTTTTTT.

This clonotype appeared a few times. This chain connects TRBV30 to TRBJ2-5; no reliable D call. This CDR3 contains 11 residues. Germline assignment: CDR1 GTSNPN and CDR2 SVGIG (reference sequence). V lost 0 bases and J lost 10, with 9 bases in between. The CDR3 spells CAWSVRGYQYF. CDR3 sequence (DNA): TGTGCCTGGAGTGTACGTGGATACCAGTACTTC.

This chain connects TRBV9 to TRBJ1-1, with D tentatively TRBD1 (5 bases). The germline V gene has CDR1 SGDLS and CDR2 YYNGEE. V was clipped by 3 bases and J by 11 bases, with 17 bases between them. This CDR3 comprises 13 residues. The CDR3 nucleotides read TGTGCCAGCAGCGCCTCAGATTTGGGGGTGGCTTTCTTT. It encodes CASSASDLGVAFF.

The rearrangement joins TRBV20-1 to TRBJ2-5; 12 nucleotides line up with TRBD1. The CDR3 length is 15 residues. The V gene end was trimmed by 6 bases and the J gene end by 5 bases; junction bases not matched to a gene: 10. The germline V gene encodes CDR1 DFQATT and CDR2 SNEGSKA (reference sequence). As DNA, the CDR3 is TGCAGTGCACCCCGGGACAGGGGGCTTTCGGAGACCCAGTACTTC. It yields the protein CSAPRDRGLSETQYF.

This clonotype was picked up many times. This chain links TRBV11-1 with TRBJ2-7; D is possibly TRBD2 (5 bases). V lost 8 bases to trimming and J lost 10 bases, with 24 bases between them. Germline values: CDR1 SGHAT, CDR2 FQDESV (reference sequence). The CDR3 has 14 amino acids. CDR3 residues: CASAAGGWVLEQYF. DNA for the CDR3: TGTGCCAGCGCTGCCGGCGGGTGGGTCTTGGAACAGTACTTC.

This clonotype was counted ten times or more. CDR3 coding DNA: TGTGCCAGCAGTTTGTACGCTAGCAATCAGCCCCAGCATTTT. This encodes CASSLYASNQPQHF. The rearrangement uses TRBV28 and TRBJ1-5; D call uncertain. This CDR3 is 14 amino acids long. Germline CDR1 reads MDHEN; CDR2 reads SYDVKM. Between the trimmed V and J ends, which lost 3 bases and 0 bases, there was a span of 6 bases.

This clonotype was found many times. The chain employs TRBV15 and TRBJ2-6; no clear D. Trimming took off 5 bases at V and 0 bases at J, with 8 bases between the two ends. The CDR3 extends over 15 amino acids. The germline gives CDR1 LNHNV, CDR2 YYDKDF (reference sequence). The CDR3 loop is CATSSHSSGANVLTF. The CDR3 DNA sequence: TGTGCCACCAGCTCACATAGCTCTGGGGCCAACGTCCTGACTTTC. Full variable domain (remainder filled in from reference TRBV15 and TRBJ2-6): DAMVIQNPRYQVTQFGKPVTLSCSQTLNHNVMYWYQQKSSQAPKLLFHYYDKDFNNEADTPDNFQSRRPNTSFCFLDIRSPGLGDTAMYLCATSSHSSGANVLTFGAGSRLTVL.

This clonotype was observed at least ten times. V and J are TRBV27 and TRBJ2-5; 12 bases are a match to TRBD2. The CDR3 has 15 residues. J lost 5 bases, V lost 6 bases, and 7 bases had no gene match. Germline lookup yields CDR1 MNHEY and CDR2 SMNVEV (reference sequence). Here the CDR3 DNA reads TGTGCCAGCAGACCCGGACTAGCGGGAAAGGAGACCCAGTACTTC. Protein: CASRPGLAGKETQYF.

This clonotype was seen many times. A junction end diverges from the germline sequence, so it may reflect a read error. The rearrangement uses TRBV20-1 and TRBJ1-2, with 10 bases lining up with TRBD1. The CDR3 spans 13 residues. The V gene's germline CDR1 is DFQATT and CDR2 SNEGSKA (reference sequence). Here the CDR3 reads CSAEGQGDYGYTF. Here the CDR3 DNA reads TGCAGTGCTGAAGGACAGGGGGACTATGGTTACACCTTC.

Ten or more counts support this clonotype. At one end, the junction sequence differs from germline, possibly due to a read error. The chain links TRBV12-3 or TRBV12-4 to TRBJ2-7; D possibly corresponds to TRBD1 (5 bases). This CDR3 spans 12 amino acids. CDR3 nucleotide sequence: TGTGTCAGCAGTTTCAGGGTATACGAGCAGTACTTC. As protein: CVSSFRVYEQYF.

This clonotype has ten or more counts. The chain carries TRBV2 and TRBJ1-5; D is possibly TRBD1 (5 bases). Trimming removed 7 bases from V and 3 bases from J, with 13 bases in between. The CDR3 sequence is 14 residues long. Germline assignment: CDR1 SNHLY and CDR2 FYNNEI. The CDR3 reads CASTPGLINQPQHF. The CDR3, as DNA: TGTGCCAGCACCCCGGGACTGATCAATCAGCCCCAGCATTTT.